This T cell receptor (beta chain) was observed in a study of T cell clonality in common variable immunodeficiency. The CDR3 has 13 amino acids. V lost 6 bases and J 3 bases, leaving 15 bases between the germline ends. Germline values: CDR1 DFQATT, CDR2 SNEGSKA (reference sequence). Equal genomic DNA amounts from CVID and control samples were sequenced. The table came from immunoSEQ multiplex PCR; TCRdb's copy has only in-frame clones and leaves some out. The record shows around 15,000 clones for this sample, with no singletons present. Findings and caveats of the study: Fewer deletions and N-nucleotide insertions were reportedly seen in common variable immunodeficiency TCR beta sequences.

This clone was found a few times. Its antigen is still unknown. With the read ending 3 residues before the CDR3 end, the germline J gene is used to fill in that end. CVID meant reduced serum IgG, IgA and/or IgM plus specific antibody deficiency. No CVID subject was ill or on immunomodulatory drugs when sampled. The source is a human donor with common variable immunodeficiency. This rearrangement joins TRBV20-1 to TRBJ2-7; the D gene is possibly TRBD1 (6 bases). The source material was peripheral blood mononuclear cells. The CDR3 reads CSAGGLGNYEQYF. The CDR3 bases that were read are TGCAGTGCAGGGGGATTAGGCAACTACGAG.